Many counts were recorded for the clone carrying this T cell receptor (beta chain). The data derive from a study of neurological immune-mediated disorders. Using its own MiXCR run on the 5' RACE reads, TCRdb lists one record per CDR3 protein. The sample consists of about 50,000 distinct CDR3 sequences, 16% of them appearing once. V was pared by 5 bases and J by 2 bases, with 8 bases of the junction left unmatched. Germline lookup yields CDR1 DFQATT and CDR2 SNEGSKA (reference sequence). The CDR3 extends over 14 amino acids. The chain couples TRBV20-1 to TRBJ2-7, with 8 bases that match TRBD1. What was sequenced was PBMCs. The receptor was isolated from a man aged 55 to 69 in good health. CDR3 nucleotide sequence: TGCAGTGCTTCCGCCGGGACAGGTCCCTACGAGCAGTACTTC. The encoded protein is CSASAGTGPYEQYF.